This T cell receptor beta chain was obtained from a study of cytomegalovirus exposure and HLA in healthy donors. Germline CDR1 and CDR2: SNHLY and FYNNEI. This CDR3 contains 13 residues. Between the trimmed V and J ends, which lost 6 bases and 0 bases, there was a span of 6 bases. The repertoire was sequenced with immunoSEQ multiplex PCR; TCRdb's copy has only in-frame clones and lacks some. The sample yields about 160,000 clones, 95% to 96% seen once. It was the roughly 130-subject validation cohort, separate from the approximately 620-subject first cohort, to which the donors belonged. This receptor was taken from a woman aged 18-30 years in good health and CMV-seronegative. The chain has TRBV2 and TRBJ1-3; no clear D gene. Sequencing was done on a sample of PBMCs. The CDR3 here is CASRGVSGNTIYF. CDR3 in DNA: TGTGCCAGCAGGGGAGTCTCTGGAAACACCATATATTTT.